This passage covers 5 T cell receptor beta chains from one sample sequenced in a study of CD8+CD57+ T cells in acquired aplastic anemia. An expansion of CD8+CD57+ cells by flow cytometry had been shown in patients chosen for sequencing. Genomic DNA provided the template from which TCR beta VDJ and CDR3 profiles were obtained. TCRdb processed the reads anew with MiXCR; each CDR3 protein has one entry. This table holds under 200,000 distinct CDR3 sequences, around 48% found once. Source material: sorted CD4+, CD8+, or CD8+CD57+ T cells (not recorded which) from PBMCs. These receptors were obtained from a human donor with aplastic anemia.

The chain links TRBV20-1 to TRBJ2-1, with 11 bases that match TRBD2. This CDR3 region has 14 residues. In germline, CDR1 is DFQATT, CDR2 SNEGSKA (reference sequence). Unmatched junction bases numbered 1, after V lost 3 bases and J lost 3 bases. CDR3 DNA sequence: TGCAGTGCTAGGGGGACTAGCGGCTACAATGAGCAGTTCTTC. This translates into CSARGTSGYNEQFF.

This clonotype was counted many times. The chain links TRBV9 to TRBJ2-5; perhaps TRBD2 as D (5 bases). The V gene's germline CDR1 is SGDLS and CDR2 YYNGEE. Trimming removed 0 bases at V and 2 bases at J, with 14 bases between. The CDR3 sequence is 16 residues long. The CDR3 is CASSVGMGDLQETQYF. In DNA form, the CDR3 reads TGTGCCAGCAGCGTAGGTATGGGAGACCTTCAAGAGACCCAGTACTTC.

This clonotype was observed at least ten times. This chain uses TRBV15 with TRBJ2-7; D might be TRBD2 (7 bases). CDR1 LNHNV and CDR2 YYDKDF come from the germline V gene (reference sequence). V lost 4 bases to trimming and J lost 6 bases, with 13 bases between them. The CDR3 is 13 residues long. CDR3 protein: CATSKGRGGEQYF. The CDR3 bases are TGTGCCACCAGCAAAGGGAGGGGGGGCGAGCAGTACTTC.

This clonotype was picked up one time. Its ends do not fully match the called genes, so a read error is possible. The gene calls are TRBV20-1 and TRBJ2-3; D possibly uses TRBD1 or TRBD2 (5 bases each). CDR1 is DFQATT and CDR2 is SNEGSKA in the germline V gene (reference sequence). The CDR3 sequence is 15 residues long. The CDR3 nucleotides read TGCAGTGCCGGGGACGAGCTCCTAAGCACAGATACGCAGTACTTT. Protein product: CSAGDELLSTDTQYF.

In DNA, the CDR3 is TGCAGCGTTGACCCCACCGGACTGTACTTGGAGCAGTTCTTC. Translating it yields CSVDPTGLYLEQFF. The V gene is TRBV29-1, the J gene TRBJ2-1, with D perhaps matching TRBD2 (5 bases). In germline, CDR1 is SQVTM, CDR2 ANQGSEA. V was pared by 3 bases and J by 10 bases, with 19 bases between. The CDR3 length is 14 residues.